The TCR beta chain under discussion was sequenced for a study of blood T cell repertoires in COVID-19. CDR1 SGHVS and CDR2 FQNEAQ come from the germline V gene. The CDR3 spans 15 residues. V gave up 6 bases and J gave up 0 bases, with 12 bases separating them. Profiling relied on immunoSEQ multiplex PCR, and the TCRdb table lists in-frame clones only, not all of them. The sample carries around 470,000 clones, roughly 89% recorded once. This receptor was obtained from a young man with COVID-19, enrolled during active disease. What was sequenced was peripheral blood. The rearrangement uses TRBV7-8 and TRBJ2-1; D is unresolved. The CDR3 region is CASSFSATSYNEQFF. The CDR3 DNA reads TGTGCCAGCAGTTTCAGCGCGACCTCCTACAATGAGCAGTTCTTC. The variable domain in full, with the rest retrieved from reference TRBV7-8 and TRBJ2-1, is GAGVSQSPRYKVAKRGQDVALRCDPISGHVSLFWYQQALGQGPEFLTYFQNEAQLDKSGLPSDRFFAERPEGSVSTLKIQRTQQEDSAVYLCASSFSATSYNEQFFGPGTRLTVL.